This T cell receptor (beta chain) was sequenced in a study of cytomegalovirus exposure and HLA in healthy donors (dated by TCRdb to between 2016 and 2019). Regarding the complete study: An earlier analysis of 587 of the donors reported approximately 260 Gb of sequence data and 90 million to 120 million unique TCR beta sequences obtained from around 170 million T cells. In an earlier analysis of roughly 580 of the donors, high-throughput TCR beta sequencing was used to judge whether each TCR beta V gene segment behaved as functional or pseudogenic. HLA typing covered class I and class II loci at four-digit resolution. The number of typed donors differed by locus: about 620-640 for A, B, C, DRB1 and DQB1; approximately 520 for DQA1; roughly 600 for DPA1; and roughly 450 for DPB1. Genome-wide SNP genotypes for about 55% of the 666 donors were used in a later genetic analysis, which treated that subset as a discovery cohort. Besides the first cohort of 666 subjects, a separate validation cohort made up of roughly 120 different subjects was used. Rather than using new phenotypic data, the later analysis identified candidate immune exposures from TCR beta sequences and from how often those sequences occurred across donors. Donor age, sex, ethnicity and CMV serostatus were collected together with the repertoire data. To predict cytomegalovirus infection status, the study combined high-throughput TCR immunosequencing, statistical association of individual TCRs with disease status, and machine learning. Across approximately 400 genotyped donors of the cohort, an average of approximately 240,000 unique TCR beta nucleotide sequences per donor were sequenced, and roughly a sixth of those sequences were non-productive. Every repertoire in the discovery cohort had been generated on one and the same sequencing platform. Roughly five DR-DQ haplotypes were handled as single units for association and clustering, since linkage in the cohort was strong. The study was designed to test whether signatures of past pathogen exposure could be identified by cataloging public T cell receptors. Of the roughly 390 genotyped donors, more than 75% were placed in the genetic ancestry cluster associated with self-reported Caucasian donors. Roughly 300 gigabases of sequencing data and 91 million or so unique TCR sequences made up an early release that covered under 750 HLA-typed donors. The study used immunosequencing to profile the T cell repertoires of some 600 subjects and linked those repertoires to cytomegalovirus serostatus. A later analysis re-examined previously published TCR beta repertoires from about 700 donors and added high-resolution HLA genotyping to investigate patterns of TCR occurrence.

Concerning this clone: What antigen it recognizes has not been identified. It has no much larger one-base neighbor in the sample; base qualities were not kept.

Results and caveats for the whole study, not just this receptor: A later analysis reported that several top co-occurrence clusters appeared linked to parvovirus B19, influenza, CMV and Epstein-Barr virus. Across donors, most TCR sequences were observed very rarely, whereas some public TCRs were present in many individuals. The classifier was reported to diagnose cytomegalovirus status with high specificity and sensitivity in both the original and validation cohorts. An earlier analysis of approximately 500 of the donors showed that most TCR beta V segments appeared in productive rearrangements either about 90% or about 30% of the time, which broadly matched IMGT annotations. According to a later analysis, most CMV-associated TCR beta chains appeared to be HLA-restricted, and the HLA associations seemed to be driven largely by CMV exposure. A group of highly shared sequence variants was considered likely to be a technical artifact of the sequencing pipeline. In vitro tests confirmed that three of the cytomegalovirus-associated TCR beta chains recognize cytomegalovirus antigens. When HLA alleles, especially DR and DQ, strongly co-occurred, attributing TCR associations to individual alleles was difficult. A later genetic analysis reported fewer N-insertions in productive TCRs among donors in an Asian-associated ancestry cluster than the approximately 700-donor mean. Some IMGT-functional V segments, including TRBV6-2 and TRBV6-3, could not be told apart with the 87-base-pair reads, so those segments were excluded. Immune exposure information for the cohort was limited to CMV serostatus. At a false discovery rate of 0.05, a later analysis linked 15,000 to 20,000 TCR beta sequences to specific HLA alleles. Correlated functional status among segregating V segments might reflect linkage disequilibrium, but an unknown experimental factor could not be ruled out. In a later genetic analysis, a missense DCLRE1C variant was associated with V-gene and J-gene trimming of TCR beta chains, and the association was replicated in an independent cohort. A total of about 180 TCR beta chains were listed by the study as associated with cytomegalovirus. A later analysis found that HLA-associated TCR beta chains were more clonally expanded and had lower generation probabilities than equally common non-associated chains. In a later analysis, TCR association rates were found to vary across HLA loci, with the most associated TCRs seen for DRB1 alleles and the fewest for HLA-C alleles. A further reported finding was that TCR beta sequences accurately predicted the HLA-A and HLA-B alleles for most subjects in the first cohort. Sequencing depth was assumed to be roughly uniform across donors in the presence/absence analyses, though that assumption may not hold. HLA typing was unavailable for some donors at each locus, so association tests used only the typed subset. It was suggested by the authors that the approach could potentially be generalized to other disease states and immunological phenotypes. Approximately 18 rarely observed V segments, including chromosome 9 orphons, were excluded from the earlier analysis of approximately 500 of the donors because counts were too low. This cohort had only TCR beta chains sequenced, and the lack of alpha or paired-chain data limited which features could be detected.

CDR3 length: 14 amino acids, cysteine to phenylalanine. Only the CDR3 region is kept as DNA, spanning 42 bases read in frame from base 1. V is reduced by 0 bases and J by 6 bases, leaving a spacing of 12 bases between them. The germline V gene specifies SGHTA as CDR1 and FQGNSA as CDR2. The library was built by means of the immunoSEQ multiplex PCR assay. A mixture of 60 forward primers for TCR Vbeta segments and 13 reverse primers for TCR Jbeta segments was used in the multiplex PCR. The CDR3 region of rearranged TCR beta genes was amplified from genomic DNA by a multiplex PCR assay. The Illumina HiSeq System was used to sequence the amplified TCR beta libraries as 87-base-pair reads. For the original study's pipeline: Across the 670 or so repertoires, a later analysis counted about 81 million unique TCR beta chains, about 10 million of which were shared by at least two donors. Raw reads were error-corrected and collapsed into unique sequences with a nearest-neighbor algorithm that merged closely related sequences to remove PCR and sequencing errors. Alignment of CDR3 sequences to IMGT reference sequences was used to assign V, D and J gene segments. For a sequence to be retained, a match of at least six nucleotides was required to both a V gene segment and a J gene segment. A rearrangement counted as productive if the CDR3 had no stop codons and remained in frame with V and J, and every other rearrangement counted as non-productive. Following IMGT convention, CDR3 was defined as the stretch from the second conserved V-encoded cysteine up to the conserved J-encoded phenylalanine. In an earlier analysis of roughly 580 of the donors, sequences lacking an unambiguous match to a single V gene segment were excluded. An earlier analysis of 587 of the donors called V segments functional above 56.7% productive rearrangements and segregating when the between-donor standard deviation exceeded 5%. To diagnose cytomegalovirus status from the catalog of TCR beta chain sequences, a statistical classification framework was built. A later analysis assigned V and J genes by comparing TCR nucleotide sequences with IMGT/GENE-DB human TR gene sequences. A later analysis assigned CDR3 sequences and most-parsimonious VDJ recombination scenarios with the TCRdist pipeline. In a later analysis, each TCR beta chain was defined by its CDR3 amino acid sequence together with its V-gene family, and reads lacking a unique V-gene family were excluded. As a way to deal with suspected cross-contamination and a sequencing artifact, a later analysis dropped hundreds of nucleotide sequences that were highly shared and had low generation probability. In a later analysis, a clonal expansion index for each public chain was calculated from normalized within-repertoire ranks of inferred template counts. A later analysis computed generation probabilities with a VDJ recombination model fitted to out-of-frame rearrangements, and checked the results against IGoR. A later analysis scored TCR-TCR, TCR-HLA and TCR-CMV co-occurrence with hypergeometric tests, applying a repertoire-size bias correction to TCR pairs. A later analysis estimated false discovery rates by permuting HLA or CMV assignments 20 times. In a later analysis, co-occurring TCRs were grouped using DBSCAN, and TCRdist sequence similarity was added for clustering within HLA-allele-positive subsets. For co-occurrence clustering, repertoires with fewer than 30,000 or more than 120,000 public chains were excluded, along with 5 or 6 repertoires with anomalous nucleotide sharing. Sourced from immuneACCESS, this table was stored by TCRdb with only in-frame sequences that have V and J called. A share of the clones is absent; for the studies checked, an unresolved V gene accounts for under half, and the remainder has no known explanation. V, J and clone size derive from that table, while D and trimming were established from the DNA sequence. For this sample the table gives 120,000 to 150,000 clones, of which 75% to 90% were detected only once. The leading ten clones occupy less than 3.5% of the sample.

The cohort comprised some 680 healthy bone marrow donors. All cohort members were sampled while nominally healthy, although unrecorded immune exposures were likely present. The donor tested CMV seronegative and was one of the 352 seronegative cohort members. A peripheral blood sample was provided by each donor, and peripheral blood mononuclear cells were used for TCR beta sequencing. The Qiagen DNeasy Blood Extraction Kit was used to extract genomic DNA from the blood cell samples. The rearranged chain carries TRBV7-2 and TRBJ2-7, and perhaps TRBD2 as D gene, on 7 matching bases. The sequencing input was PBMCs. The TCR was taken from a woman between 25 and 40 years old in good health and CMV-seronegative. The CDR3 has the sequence CASSLAGGQREQYF. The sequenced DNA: TGTGCCAGCAGCTTAGCGGGGGGGCAACGCGAGCAGTACTTC.